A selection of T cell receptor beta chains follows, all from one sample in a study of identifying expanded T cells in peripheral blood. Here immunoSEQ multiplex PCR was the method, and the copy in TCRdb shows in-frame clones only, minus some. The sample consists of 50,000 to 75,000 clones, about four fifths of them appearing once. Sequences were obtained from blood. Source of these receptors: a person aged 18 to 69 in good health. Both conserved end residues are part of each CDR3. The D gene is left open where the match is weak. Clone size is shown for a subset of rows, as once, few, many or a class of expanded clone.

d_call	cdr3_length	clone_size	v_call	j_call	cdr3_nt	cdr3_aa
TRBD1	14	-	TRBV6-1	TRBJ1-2	TGTGCCAGCAGTGACGGGACAGGGGGCGTTGGCTACACCTTC	CASSDGTGGVGYTF
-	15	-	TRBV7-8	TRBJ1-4	TGTGCCAGCAGCTTAACCGACGGCCTTAATGAAAAACTGTTTTTT	CASSLTDGLNEKLFF
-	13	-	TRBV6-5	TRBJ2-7	TGTGCCAGCAGCCGGGGACCGTCGGGCGAGCAGTACTTC	CASSRGPSGEQYF
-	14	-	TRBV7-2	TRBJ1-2	TGTGCCAGCAGCCTCTCAAATATTAACTATGGCTACACCTTC	CASSLSNINYGYTF
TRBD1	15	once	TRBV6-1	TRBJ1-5	TGTGCCAGCAGCTACGACAGGGAATCCTTTCAGCCCCAGCATTTT	CASSYDRESFQPQHF
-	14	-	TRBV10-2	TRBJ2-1	TGCGCCAGCACTCAGGGGGGGCGGGTAGATGAGCAGTTCTTC	CASTQGGRVDEQFF
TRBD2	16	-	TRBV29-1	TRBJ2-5	TGCAGCGTTGAAGTCTCAAGGACTAGGGGCTCAGAGACCCAGTACTTC	CSVEVSRTRGSETQYF
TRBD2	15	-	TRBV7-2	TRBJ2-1	TGTGCCAGCAGCTTAGGGGTTAGCGGGAGCAATGAGCAGTTCTTC	CASSLGVSGSNEQFF
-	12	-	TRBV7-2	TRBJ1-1	TGTGCCAGCAGATCGGGCGGATCTGAAGCTTTCTTT	CASRSGGSEAFF
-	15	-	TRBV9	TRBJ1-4	TGTGCCAGCAGCGTAGCTAGAGGGGGTAATGAAAAACTGTTTTTT	CASSVARGGNEKLFF
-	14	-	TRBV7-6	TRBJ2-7	TGTGCCAGCAGTTGGACAGCGACCTCCTACGAGCAGTACTTC	CASSWTATSYEQYF
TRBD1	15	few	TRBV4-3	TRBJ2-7	TGCGCCAGCAGCCAACTTGAGGGACAGGCATACGAGCAGTACTTC	CASSQLEGQAYEQYF
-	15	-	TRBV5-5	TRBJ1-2	TGTGCCAGCAGCCAGGGACCCCCTGACCTCTATGGCTACACCTTC	CASSQGPPDLYGYTF
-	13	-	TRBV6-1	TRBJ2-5	TGTGCCAGCAGTGAAACAGGCCGGGAGACCCAGTACTTC	CASSETGRETQYF
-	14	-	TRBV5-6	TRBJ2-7	TGTGCCAGCAGCCTGACTATTACCTCCTACGAGCAGTACTTC	CASSLTITSYEQYF
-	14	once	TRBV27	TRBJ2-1	TGTGCCAGCGCGCCCCCCGCTTCCTACAATGAGCAGTTCTTC	CASAPPASYNEQFF
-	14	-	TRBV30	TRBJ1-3	TGTGCCTGGAGCCCGGGAACGTCTGGAAACACCATATATTTT	CAWSPGTSGNTIYF
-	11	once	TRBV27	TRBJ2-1	TGTGCCAGCAGCCGACTTAATGAGCAGTTCTTC	CASSRLNEQFF
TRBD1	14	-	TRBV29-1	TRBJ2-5	TGCAGCGTGACCGGGACAGGGGGACGGGAGACCCAGTACTTC	CSVTGTGGRETQYF
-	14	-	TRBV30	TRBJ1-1	TGTGCCTGGTTTCGGGGGGGCCCGAACACTGAAGCTTTCTTT	CAWFRGGPNTEAFF